These 20 T cell receptor beta chains were all obtained from the same sample, sequenced in a study of T-cell reconstitution after alpha-beta-depleted transplantation in children. Preparation of the TCRbeta library was carried out with unique molecular identifiers. TCRdb reprocessed the PCR reads with MiXCR, giving one entry per CDR3 protein. The sample has some 300,000 distinct CDR3 sequences, 10% seen once. The sequences come from PBMCs, collected before TCRalphabeta/CD19-depleted stem cell transplant. These receptors came from a boy under two years old with acute myeloid leukemia, due to receive a stem cell transplant.

Worth noting for this clonotype: The junction departs from germline at one end; a sequencing error may be responsible. The V gene is TRBV5-1, the J gene TRBJ2-7, with 7 bases matching TRBD1. Per germline, CDR1 SGHRS and CDR2 YFSETQ. The CDR3 loop spans 15 amino acids. In DNA, the CDR3 is TGCGCCAGCAGCTTGGGGGACAGCGCTTATTACGACCAGTACTTC. It yields the protein CASSLGDSAYYDQYF.

In its sample, this clonotype was seen many times. This chain connects TRBV15 to TRBJ2-3; 7 bases align to TRBD2. Germline values: CDR1 LNHNV, CDR2 YYDKDF (reference sequence). This CDR3 comprises 15 residues. Trimming cost V 1 base and J 4 bases; bases outside gene matches: 5. In DNA, the CDR3 is TGTGCCACCAGCAGAGGTGGGAGGGGCCCAGATACGCAGTATTTT. This encodes CATSRGGRGPDTQYF.

This clonotype was seen ten or more times. The V gene is TRBV4-3, the J gene TRBJ2-7; D is possibly TRBD1 (5 bases). CDR3 length: 14 residues. The germline V gene encodes CDR1 LGHNA and CDR2 YSLEER. Trimming stripped 0 bases from V and 1 base from J, with 7 bases between. CDR3 DNA: TGCGCCAGCAGCCAAGAGCAGGGTTCCTACGAGCAGTACTTC. Its protein product is CASSQEQGSYEQYF.

V and J are TRBV3-1 and TRBJ2-7, with no clear D. The CDR3 length is 12 residues. Germline V gives CDR1 LGHDT, CDR2 YNNKEL (reference sequence). V gave up 1 base and J gave up 4 bases, with 5 bases separating them. This CDR3 is CASSQVGYEQYF. CDR3 nucleotides: TGTGCCAGCAGCCAAGTAGGATACGAGCAGTACTTC.

This clonotype came up many times. The V and J genes are TRBV6-1 and TRBJ2-7, with a possible D match to TRBD1 (6 bases). Trimming shortened V by 5 bases and J by 2 bases, and 13 bases separated the two germline ends. This CDR3 comprises 14 residues. Germline values: CDR1 MNHNS, CDR2 SASEGT. CDR3 in amino acids: CASSPGALPYEQYF. Here the CDR3 DNA reads TGTGCCAGCAGTCCAGGGGCCTTACCCTACGAGCAGTACTTC.

This clonotype was seen many times. The chain uses TRBV10-3 and TRBJ1-4; perhaps TRBD1 as D (5 bases). Looked up from germline, CDR1 is ENHRY and CDR2 is SYGVKD. The CDR3 is made up of 16 amino acids. V lost 0 bases and J lost 6, with 14 bases in between. This CDR3 reads CAISESKGTTHEKLFF. CDR3 sequence (DNA): TGTGCCATCAGTGAGTCGAAAGGGACCACTCATGAAAAACTGTTTTTT.

This clonotype was seen more than once but under ten times. V is TRBV12-3 or TRBV12-4 and J is TRBJ2-1; D is perhaps TRBD2 (6 bases). The CDR3 runs to 16 residues. Trimming shortened V by 2 bases and J by 7 bases, and 18 bases separated the two germline ends. The CDR3 spells CASSLRAVSRGNEQFF. CDR3 coding DNA: TGTGCCAGCAGTTTACGGGCAGTGTCCCGGGGGAATGAGCAGTTCTTC.

This clonotype was counted at least ten times. V and J are TRBV12-3 or TRBV12-4 and TRBJ2-3; a possible D gene is TRBD2 (5 bases). This CDR3 has 15 amino acids. The V end was cut by 4 bases, the J end by 2 bases, with 13 bases between. The CDR3 nucleotides are TGTGCCAGCAGTTCTAAGCGGAGCTACACAGATACGCAGTATTTT. This translates into CASSSKRSYTDTQYF.

Many counts were recorded for this clonotype. The chain is built from TRBV12-3 or TRBV12-4 and TRBJ1-4, with D tentatively TRBD1 (5 bases). V shed 7 bases and J shed 7 bases, with 19 bases lying between them. This CDR3 contains 15 residues. The CDR3 coding sequence is TGTGCCAGCACCGTCCATCGGGGCTCTGGTGAAAAACTGTTTTTT. It translates to CASTVHRGSGEKLFF.

The chain employs TRBV19 and TRBJ2-2; no firm D call. Trimming pared 3 bases from V and 6 bases from J, leaving 8 bases between. The CDR3 has 13 residues. Germline values: CDR1 LNHDA, CDR2 SQIVND (reference sequence). The CDR3 spells CASSMNRAGELFF. CDR3 DNA sequence: TGTGCCAGTAGTATGAACAGAGCCGGGGAGCTGTTTTTT.

This clonotype occurred many times. The chain couples TRBV12-3 or TRBV12-4 to TRBJ2-6; D unresolved. V gave up 5 bases and J gave up 6 bases, with 8 bases separating them. CDR3 length equals 13 residues. The CDR3 spells CASSRPLANVLTF. The CDR3 nucleotides are TGTGCCAGCAGTAGACCATTGGCCAACGTCCTGACTTTC.

This clonotype has at least ten counts. The chain employs TRBV4-2 and TRBJ1-1, with 8 bases that match TRBD1. CDR1 is LGHNA, CDR2 YNFKEQ, per germline. The CDR3 length is 16 residues. J lost 4 bases, V lost 0 bases, and 7 bases had no gene match. CDR3 coding DNA: TGTGCCAGCAGCCAAGATATAAACAGGGGGATCACTGAAGCTTTCTTT. Translating gives CASSQDINRGITEAFF.

As to this clonotype: A much larger clone differs from this one at a single base, so this may be a read error. The genes are TRBV11-2 and TRBJ2-3; D unresolved. V was clipped by 5 bases and J by 2 bases, with 11 bases between them. The CDR3 length is 14 residues. Germline V lookup: CDR1 SGHAT, CDR2 FQNNGV. The chain's CDR3 is CASSLGYTTDTQYF. The CDR3 DNA sequence: TGTGCCAGCAGCCTGGGGTACACCACAGATACGCAGTATTTT.

The sample holds many counts of this clonotype. This chain links TRBV7-3 with TRBJ1-1, with no clear D. This CDR3 spans 13 amino acids. The germline V gene has CDR1 SGHTA and CDR2 FQGTGA. Trimming left V 5 bases short and J 1 base short, with 8 bases between. As DNA, the CDR3 is TGTGCCAGCAGCCTACACGGGAACACTGAAGCTTTCTTT. Its protein product is CASSLHGNTEAFF.

This clonotype was recorded at least ten times. This chain connects TRBV6-4 to TRBJ2-5, with D perhaps matching TRBD2 (5 bases). The CDR3 contains 12 residues. Germline lookup yields CDR1 MRHNA and CDR2 SNTAGT. V was pared by 7 bases and J by 2 bases, with 8 bases between. The CDR3 spells CASTRGQETQYF. CDR3 in DNA: TGTGCCAGCACCCGAGGGCAAGAGACCCAGTACTTC.

The rearrangement uses TRBV7-8 and TRBJ2-7; a possible D gene is TRBD1 (6 bases). V lost 2 bases and J lost 0, with 20 bases in between. Germline-derived CDR1 and CDR2 are SGHVS and FQNEAQ. The CDR3 contains 18 residues. CDR3 sequence: CASSLYCLRDRSSYEQYF. CDR3 sequence (DNA): TGTGCCAGCAGCTTATATTGTTTGAGAGACAGGTCCTCCTACGAGCAGTACTTC.

This clonotype appeared many times. This chain joins TRBV29-1 and TRBJ2-1, with D uncertain. CDR3 length: 11 amino acids. V gave up 4 bases and J gave up 9 bases, with 10 bases separating them. Germline values: CDR1 SQVTM, CDR2 ANQGSEA. The CDR3 spells CSVGAVVEQFF. The CDR3 DNA reads TGCAGCGTTGGTGCAGTGGTTGAGCAGTTCTTC.

The chain uses TRBV7-3 and TRBJ2-3; a weak D match, TRBD2 (6 bases). The ends were cut back, 4 bases at V and 10 bases at J, with 15 bases in the middle. CDR1 and CDR2 from the germline V gene are SGHTA and FQGTGA. The CDR3 covers 13 residues. In DNA form, the CDR3 reads TGTGCCAGCAGCTCTGGCGGGGCTCGTTCGCAGTATTTT. This encodes CASSSGGARSQYF.

This clonotype was recorded many times. This sequence joins TRBV27 and TRBJ2-1; D call uncertain. The germline gives CDR1 MNHEY, CDR2 SMNVEV (reference sequence). V was pared by 1 base and J by 2 bases, with 9 bases between. This CDR3 has 15 amino acids. CDR3 sequence: CASSLFGPAYNEQFF. Here the CDR3 DNA reads TGTGCCAGCAGTTTATTTGGCCCAGCCTACAATGAGCAGTTCTTC.

This clonotype has ten or more counts. The chain joins TRBV29-1 to TRBJ2-3; 7 bases fit TRBD2. There are 15 residues in the CDR3. The junction had 7 bases not matched to a gene; V was cut back by 4 bases and J by 0 bases. Germline V gene data show CDR1 as SQVTM and CDR2 as ANQGSEA. CDR3 region: CSVGSTSTSTDTQYF. CDR3 DNA: TGCAGCGTTGGTTCGACTAGCACTAGCACAGATACGCAGTATTTT.